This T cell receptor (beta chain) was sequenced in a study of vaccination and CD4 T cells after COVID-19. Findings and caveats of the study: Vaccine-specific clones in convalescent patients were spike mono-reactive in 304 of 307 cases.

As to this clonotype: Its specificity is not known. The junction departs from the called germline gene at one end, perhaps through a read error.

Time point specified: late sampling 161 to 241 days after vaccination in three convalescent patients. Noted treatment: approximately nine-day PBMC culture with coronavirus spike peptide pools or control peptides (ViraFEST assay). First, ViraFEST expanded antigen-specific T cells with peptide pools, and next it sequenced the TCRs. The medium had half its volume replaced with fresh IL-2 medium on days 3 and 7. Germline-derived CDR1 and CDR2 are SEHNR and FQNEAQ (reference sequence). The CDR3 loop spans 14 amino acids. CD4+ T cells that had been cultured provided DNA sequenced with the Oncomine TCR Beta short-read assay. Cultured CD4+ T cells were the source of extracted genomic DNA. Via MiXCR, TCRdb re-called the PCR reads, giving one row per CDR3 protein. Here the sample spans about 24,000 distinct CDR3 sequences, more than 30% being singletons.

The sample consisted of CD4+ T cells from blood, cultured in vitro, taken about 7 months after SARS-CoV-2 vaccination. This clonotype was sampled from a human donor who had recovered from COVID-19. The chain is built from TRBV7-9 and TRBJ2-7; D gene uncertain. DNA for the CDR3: TGTGCCAGCATCGTCCCGGGCGACACCTACGGGCAGTACTTC. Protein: CASIVPGDTYGQYF.